This T cell receptor beta chain was profiled in a study of T cell changes during pregnancy in multiple sclerosis. TCRdb's table, derived via immunoSEQ multiplex PCR, lists solely in-frame clones and lacks some. The data contain about 42,000 clones, more than 85% of them seen just once; the ten biggest clones take up roughly 2%. Germline CDR1 is SGHDN and CDR2 is FVKESK. The CDR3 runs 16 residues. Trimming shortened V by 2 bases and J by 4 bases, and 18 bases separated the two germline ends. This clonotype was obtained from a female donor in good health, enrolled as a control in a pregnancy study. This chain uses TRBV14 with TRBJ2-7; D is possibly TRBD1 (6 bases). The sequencing used CD4+ T cells from peripheral blood mononuclear cells, collected after pregnancy. The CDR3 nucleotides are TGTGCCAGCAGCCAATCCGACAGGCATCAGGGATACGAGCAGTACTTC. Translation gives CASSQSDRHQGYEQYF.